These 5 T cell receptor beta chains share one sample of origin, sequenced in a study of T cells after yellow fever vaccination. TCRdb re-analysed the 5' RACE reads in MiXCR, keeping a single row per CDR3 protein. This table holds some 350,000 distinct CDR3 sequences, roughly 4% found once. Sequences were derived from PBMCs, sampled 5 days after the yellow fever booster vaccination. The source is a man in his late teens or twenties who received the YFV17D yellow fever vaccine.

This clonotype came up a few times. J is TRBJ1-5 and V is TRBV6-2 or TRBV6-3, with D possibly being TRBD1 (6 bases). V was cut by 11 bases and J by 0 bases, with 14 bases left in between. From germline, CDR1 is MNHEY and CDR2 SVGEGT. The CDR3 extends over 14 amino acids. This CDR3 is CAAETGNSNQPQHF. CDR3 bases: TGTGCCGCCGAGACAGGTAATAGCAATCAGCCCCAGCATTTT.

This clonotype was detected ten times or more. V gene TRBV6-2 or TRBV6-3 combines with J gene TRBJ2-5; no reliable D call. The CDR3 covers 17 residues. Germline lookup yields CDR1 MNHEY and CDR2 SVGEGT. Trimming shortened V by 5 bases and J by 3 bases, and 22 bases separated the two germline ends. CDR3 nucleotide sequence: TGTGCCAGCAGTCCAGTCGGACGGATAGCAGGCAAAGAGACCCAGTACTTC. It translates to CASSPVGRIAGKETQYF.

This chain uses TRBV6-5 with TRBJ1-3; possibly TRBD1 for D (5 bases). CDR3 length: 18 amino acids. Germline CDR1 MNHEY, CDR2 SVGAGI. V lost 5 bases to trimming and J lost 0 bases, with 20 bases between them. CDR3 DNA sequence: TGTGCCAGCAGTCCTATTAACCCGACAGCGATCTCTGGAAACACCATATATTTT. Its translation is CASSPINPTAISGNTIYF.

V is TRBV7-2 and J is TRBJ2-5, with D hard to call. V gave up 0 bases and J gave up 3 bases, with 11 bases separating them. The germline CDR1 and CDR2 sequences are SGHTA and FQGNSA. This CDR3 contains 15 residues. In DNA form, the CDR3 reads TGTGCCAGCAGCTTAGCGCTTCGGACGGAAGAGACCCAGTACTTC. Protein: CASSLALRTEETQYF. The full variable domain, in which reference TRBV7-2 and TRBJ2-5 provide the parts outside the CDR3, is GAGVSQSPSNKVTEKGKDVELRCDPISGHTALYWYRQSLGQGLEFLIYFQGNSAPDKSGLPSDRFSAERTGGSVSTLTIQRTQQEDSAVYLCASSLALRTEETQYFGPGTRLLVL.

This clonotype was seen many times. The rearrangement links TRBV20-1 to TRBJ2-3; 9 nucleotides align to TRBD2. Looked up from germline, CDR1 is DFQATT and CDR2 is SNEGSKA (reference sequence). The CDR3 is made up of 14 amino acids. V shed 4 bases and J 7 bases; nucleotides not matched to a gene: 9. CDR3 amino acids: CSAISGGGGNTQYF. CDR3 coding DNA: TGCAGTGCTATTAGCGGGGGAGGCGGTAATACGCAGTATTTT.